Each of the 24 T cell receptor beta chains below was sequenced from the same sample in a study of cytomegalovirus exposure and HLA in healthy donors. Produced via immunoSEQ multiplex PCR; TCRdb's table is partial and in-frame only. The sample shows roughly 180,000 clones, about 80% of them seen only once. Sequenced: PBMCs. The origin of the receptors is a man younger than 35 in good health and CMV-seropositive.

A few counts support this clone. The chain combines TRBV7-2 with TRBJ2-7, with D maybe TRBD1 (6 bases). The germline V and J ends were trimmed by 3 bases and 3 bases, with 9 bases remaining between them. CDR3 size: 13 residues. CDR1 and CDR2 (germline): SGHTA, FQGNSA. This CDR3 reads CASSFRDNYEQYF. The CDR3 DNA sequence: TGTGCCAGCAGCTTCCGGGACAACTACGAGCAGTACTTC.

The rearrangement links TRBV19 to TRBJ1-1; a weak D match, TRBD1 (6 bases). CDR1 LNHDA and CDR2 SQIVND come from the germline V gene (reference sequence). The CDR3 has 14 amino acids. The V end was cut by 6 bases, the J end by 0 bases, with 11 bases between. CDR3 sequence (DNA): TGTGCCAGTAGAGCAGGACAGATGAACACTGAAGCTTTCTTT. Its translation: CASRAGQMNTEAFF.

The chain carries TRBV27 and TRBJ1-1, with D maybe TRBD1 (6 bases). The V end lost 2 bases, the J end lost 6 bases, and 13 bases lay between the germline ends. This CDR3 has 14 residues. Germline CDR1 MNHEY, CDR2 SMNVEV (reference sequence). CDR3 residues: CASSLKGVRAEAFF. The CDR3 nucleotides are TGTGCCAGCAGTTTAAAGGGGGTCCGCGCTGAAGCTTTCTTT.

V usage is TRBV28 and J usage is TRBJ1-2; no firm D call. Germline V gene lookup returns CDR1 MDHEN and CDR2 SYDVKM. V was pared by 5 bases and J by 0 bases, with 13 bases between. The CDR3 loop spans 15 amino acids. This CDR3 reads CASSLSQITNYGYTF. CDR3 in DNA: TGTGCCAGCAGTCTGTCACAGATTACTAACTATGGCTACACCTTC.

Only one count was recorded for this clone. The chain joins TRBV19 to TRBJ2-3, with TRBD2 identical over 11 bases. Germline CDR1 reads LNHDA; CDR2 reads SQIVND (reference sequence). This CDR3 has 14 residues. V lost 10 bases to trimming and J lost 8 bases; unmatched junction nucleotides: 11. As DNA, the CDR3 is TGTGCCACCTCCCTACTAGCGGGAGTCGGTACGCAGTATTTT. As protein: CATSLLAGVGTQYF.

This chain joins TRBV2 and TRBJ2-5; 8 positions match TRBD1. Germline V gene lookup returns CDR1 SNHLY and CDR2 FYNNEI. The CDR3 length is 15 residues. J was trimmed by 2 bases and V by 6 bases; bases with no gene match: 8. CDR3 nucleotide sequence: TGTGCCAGCAGAGATCGGACAGGGAAACAAGAGACCCAGTACTTC. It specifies CASRDRTGKQETQYF.

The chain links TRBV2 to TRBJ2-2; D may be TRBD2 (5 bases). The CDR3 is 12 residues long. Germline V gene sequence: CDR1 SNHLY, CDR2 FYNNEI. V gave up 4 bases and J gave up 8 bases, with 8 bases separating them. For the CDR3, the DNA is TGTGCCAGCAGTGTCCGGAGGGGGGAGCTGTTTTTT. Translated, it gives CASSVRRGELFF.

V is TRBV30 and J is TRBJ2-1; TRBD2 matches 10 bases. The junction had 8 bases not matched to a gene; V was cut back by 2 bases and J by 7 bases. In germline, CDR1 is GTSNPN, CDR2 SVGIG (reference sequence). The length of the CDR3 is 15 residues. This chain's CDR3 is CAWSLLAGEANEQFF. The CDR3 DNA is TGTGCCTGGAGTCTCCTAGCGGGAGAGGCGAATGAGCAGTTCTTC.

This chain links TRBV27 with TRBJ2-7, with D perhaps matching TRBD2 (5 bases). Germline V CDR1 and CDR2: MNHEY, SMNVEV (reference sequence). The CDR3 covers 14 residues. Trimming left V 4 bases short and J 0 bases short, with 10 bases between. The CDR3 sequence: CASSWELSSYEQYF. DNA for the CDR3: TGTGCCAGCAGTTGGGAGCTGTCCTCCTACGAGCAGTACTTC.

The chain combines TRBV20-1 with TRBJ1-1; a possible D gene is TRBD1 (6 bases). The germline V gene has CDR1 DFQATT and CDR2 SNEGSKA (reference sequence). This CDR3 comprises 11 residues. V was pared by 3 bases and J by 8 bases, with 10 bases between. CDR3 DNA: TGCAGTGCTAGGAGGGGGGGAGAAGCTTTCTTT. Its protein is CSARRGGEAFF.

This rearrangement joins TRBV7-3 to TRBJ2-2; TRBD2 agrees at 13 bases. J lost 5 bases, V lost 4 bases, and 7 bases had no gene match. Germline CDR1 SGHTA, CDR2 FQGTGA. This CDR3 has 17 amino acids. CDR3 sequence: CASSSRLAGGTTGELFF. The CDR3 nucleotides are TGTGCCAGCAGCTCACGACTAGCGGGAGGTACGACCGGGGAGCTGTTTTTT. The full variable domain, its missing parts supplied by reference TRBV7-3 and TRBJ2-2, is GAGVSQTPSNKVTEKGKYVELRCDPISGHTALYWYRQSLGQGPEFLIYFQGTGAADDSGLPNDRFFAVRPEGSVSTLKIQRTERGDSAVYLCASSSRLAGGTTGELFFGEGSRLTVL.

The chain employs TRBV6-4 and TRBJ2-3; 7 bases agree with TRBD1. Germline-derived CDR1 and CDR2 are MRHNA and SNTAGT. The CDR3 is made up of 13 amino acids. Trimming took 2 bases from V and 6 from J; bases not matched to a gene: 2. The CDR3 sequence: CASSDGRGDTQYF. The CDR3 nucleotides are TGTGCCAGCAGTGACGGCAGGGGGGATACGCAGTATTTT.

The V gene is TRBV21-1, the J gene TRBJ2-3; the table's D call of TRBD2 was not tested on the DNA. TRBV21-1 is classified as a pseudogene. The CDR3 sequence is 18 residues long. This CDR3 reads CASSEKPYRASGTDTQYF. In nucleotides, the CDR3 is TGTGCCAGCAGCGAAAAGCCTTACCGGGCTAGCGGCACAGATACGCAGTATTTT.

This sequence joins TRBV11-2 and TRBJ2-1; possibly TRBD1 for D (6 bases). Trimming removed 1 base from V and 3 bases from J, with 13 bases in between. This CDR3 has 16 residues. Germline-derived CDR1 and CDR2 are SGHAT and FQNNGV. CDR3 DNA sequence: TGTGCCAGCAGCTTAGTGGGGGCCGGTCTCTACAATGAGCAGTTCTTC. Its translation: CASSLVGAGLYNEQFF.

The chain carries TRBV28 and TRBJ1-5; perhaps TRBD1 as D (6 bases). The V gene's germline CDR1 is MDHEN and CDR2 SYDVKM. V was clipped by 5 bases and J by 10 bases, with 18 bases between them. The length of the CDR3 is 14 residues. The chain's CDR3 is CASSPGTKISPQHF. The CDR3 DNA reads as TGTGCCAGCAGTCCCGGGACAAAAATCAGCCCCCAGCATTTT. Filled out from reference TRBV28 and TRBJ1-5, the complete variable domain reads DVKVTQSSRYLVKRTGEKVFLECVQDMDHENMFWYRQDPGLGLRLIYFSYDVKMKEKGDIPEGYSVSREKKERFSLILESASTNQTSMYLCASSPGTKISPQHFGDGTRLSIL.

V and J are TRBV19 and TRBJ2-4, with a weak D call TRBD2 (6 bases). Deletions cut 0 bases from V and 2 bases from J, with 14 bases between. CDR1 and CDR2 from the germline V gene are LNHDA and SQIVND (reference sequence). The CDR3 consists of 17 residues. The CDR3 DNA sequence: TGTGCCAGTAGTATAGATCATCGGGGGTCTCCCAAAAACATTCAGTACTTC. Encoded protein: CASSIDHRGSPKNIQYF.

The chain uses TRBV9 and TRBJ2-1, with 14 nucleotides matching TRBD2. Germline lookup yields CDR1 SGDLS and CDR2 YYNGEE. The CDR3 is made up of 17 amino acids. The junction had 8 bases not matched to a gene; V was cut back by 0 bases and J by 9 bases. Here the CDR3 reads CASSVGGLAGVRTEQFF. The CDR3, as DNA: TGTGCCAGCAGCGTAGGGGGACTAGCGGGAGTTCGGACTGAGCAGTTCTTC.

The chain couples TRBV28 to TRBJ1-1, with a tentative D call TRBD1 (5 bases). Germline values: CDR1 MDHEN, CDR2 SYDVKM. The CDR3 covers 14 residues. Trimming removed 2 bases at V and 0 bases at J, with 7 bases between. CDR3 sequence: CASSLRGVNTEAFF. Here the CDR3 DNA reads TGTGCCAGCAGTTTAAGGGGTGTGAACACTGAAGCTTTCTTT. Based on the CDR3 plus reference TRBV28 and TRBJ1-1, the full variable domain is DVKVTQSSRYLVKRTGEKVFLECVQDMDHENMFWYRQDPGLGLRLIYFSYDVKMKEKGDIPEGYSVSREKKERFSLILESASTNQTSMYLCASSLRGVNTEAFFGQGTRLTVV.

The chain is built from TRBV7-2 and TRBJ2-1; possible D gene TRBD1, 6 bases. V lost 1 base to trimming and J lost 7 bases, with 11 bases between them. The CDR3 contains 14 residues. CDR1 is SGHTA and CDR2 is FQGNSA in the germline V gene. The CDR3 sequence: CASSLGGRGNEQFF. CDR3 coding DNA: TGTGCCAGCAGCTTAGGAGGAAGGGGGAATGAGCAGTTCTTC.

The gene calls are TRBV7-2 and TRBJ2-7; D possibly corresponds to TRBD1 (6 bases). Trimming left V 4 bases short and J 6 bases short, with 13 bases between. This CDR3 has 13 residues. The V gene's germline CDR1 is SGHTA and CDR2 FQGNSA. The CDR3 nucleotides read TGTGCCAGCAGCTCGACAGGTATTGTCGAGCAGTACTTC. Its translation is CASSSTGIVEQYF.

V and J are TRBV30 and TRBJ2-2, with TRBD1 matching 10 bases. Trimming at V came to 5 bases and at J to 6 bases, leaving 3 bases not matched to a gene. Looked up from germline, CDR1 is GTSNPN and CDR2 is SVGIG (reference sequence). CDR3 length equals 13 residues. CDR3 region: CAWGGQGAGELFF. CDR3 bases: TGTGCCTGGGGCGGACAGGGGGCCGGGGAGCTGTTTTTT.

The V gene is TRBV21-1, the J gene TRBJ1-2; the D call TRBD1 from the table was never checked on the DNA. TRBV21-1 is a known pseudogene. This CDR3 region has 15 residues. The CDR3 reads CACWERDSANYGYTF. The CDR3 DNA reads TGTGCCTGCTGGGAACGGGACAGCGCTAACTATGGCTACACCTTC.

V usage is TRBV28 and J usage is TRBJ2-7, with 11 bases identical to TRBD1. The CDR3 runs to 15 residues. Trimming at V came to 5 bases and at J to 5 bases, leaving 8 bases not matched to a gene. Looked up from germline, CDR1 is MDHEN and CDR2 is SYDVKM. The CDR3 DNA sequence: TGTGCCAGCAGTCTCCCGGGACAGGGGGGACACGAGCAGTACTTC. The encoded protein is CASSLPGQGGHEQYF. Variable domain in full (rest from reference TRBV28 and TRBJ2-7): DVKVTQSSRYLVKRTGEKVFLECVQDMDHENMFWYRQDPGLGLRLIYFSYDVKMKEKGDIPEGYSVSREKKERFSLILESASTNQTSMYLCASSLPGQGGHEQYFGPGTRLTVT.

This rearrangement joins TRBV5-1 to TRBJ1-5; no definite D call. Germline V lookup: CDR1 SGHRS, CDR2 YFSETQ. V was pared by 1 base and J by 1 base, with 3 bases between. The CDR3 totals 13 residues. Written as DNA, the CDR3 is TGCGCCAGCAGCTTGCGGAGCAATCAGCCCCAGCATTTT. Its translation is CASSLRSNQPQHF.